Below are 21 T cell receptor beta chains sequenced from a single sample in a study of shared clonotypes between healthy human individuals. The assay was immunoSEQ multiplex PCR, and TCRdb's table has in-frame clones only and misses some. The profile covers around 650,000 clones, with about 96% appearing a single time and 0.11% taken by the ten largest. Terminally differentiated effector memory CD45RA+ cells were excluded by CCR7 positive selection of CD45RO-negative cells. Sequencing was carried out using naive CD8+ T cells sorted from blood. The receptors originated from a woman aged 30 to 39 in good health.

This clone was seen just once. The chain recombines TRBV28 with TRBJ2-1, with 10 positions matching TRBD2. The CDR3 consists of 16 residues. Losses at the gene ends were 5 bases for V and 6 bases for J; bases not matched to a gene: 10. Per germline, CDR1 MDHEN and CDR2 SYDVKM. The CDR3 protein is CASSAELAGASNEQFF. The CDR3 region has the DNA TGTGCCAGCAGTGCAGAGCTAGCGGGAGCCAGCAATGAGCAGTTCTTC.

CDR3 sequence: CASSSLPSGGTEAFF. The CDR3 DNA follows: TGTGCCAGCAGTTCCCTTCCATCAGGGGGAACTGAAGCTTTCTTT. The V and J genes are TRBV28 and TRBJ1-1, with 7 bases lining up with TRBD1. The CDR3 runs 15 residues. V gave up 4 bases and J gave up 5 bases; unmatched junction bases: 10. Germline loops: CDR1 MDHEN, CDR2 SYDVKM.

This clone was seen once. Other DNA sequences from this sample encode an identical CDR3 as well. The V call is TRBV5-4, the J call TRBJ2-7, with TRBD1 matching over 9 bases. Per the germline V gene, CDR1 is SGHNT and CDR2 is YYREEE (reference sequence). J lost 2 bases, V lost 4 bases, and 1 base had no gene match. The CDR3 spans 13 residues. Written as DNA, the CDR3 is TGTGCCAGCAGCGGGGACAGGGCCTACGAGCAGTACTTC. It translates to CASSGDRAYEQYF.

This clone was observed once. V and J are TRBV7-9 and TRBJ1-2; 11 nucleotides agree with TRBD1. The J segment lost 8 bases and the V segment lost 5 bases, leaving 10 bases of the junction unmatched. The germline V gene encodes CDR1 SEHNR and CDR2 FQNEAQ (reference sequence). This CDR3 region has 15 residues. Written as DNA, the CDR3 is TGTGCCAGCAGCAACGGGACAGGGGGACCCCGCGGCTACACCTTC. This sequence encodes CASSNGTGGPRGYTF.

The chain links TRBV7-9 to TRBJ1-4; a possible D gene is TRBD1 (6 bases). With 4 bases removed from V and 7 bases from J, the gap between germline ends came to 13 bases. CDR1 and CDR2 from the germline V gene are SEHNR and FQNEAQ (reference sequence). The CDR3 has 14 residues. The DNA for the CDR3 is TGTGCCAGCAGCTCTACAGGGCTTGGTGAAAAACTGTTTTTT. Translating gives CASSSTGLGEKLFF.

This clone was observed once. The rearrangement uses TRBV4-1 and TRBJ1-3; D gene unclear. Between the trimmed V and J ends, which lost 5 bases and 0 bases, there was a span of 14 bases. Germline assignment: CDR1 MGHRA and CDR2 YSYEKL. CDR3 size: 16 residues. CDR3 in amino acids: CASSVFPESSGNTIYF. The CDR3 DNA is TGCGCCAGCAGCGTCTTCCCCGAAAGCTCTGGAAACACCATATATTTT.

This clone has just one count. This sequence joins TRBV9 and TRBJ2-1, with TRBD2 matching 12 bases. V was pared by 6 bases and J by 9 bases, with 10 bases of the junction left unmatched. CDR1 is SGDLS, CDR2 YYNGEE, per germline. The CDR3 consists of 15 residues. CDR3 region: CASTRRLAGESEQFF. In DNA form, the CDR3 reads TGTGCCAGCACCCGCAGACTAGCGGGAGAAAGTGAGCAGTTCTTC.

The rearrangement links TRBV28 to TRBJ2-7; 8 bases map to TRBD2. This CDR3 contains 14 residues. J was trimmed by 5 bases and V by 2 bases; bases with no gene match: 5. Germline V lookup: CDR1 MDHEN, CDR2 SYDVKM. The CDR3 nucleotides read TGTGCCAGCAGTTTAACCGGGACTAGAAACGAGCAGTACTTC. Translation: CASSLTGTRNEQYF.

This chain uses TRBV28 with TRBJ2-7; TRBD2 is a possible D gene (6 bases). Germline loops: CDR1 MDHEN, CDR2 SYDVKM. The CDR3 has 15 amino acids. The germline V and J ends were trimmed by 10 bases and 2 bases, with 21 bases remaining between them. CDR3 region: CAILAGSSQAYEQYF. As DNA, the CDR3 is TGTGCCATCCTTGCCGGGAGCTCCCAGGCCTACGAGCAGTACTTC.

This clone was found once. This chain uses TRBV27 with TRBJ2-2, with 8 bases matching TRBD1. The J segment lost 4 bases and the V segment lost 5 bases, leaving 6 bases of the junction unmatched. The germline CDR1 and CDR2 sequences are MNHEY and SMNVEV (reference sequence). This CDR3 has 15 residues. The CDR3 loop reads CASSRDRLFTGELFF. CDR3 DNA: TGTGCCAGCAGTCGGGACAGGCTTTTCACCGGGGAGCTGTTTTTT.

The chain carries TRBV4-1 and TRBJ2-1; a weak D match, TRBD1 (5 bases). V was trimmed by 0 bases and J by 8 bases, leaving 14 bases between them. CDR1 MGHRA and CDR2 YSYEKL come from the germline V gene. The CDR3 loop spans 15 amino acids. CDR3 DNA: TGCGCCAGCAGCCAAGATGCCTTCCTAGGGGATGAGCAGTTCTTC. Protein: CASSQDAFLGDEQFF.

The rearrangement links TRBV27 to TRBJ1-1, with D possibly matching TRBD1 (6 bases). Germline V gene data show CDR1 as MNHEY and CDR2 as SMNVEV (reference sequence). V was pared by 2 bases and J by 1 base, with 8 bases between. The CDR3 length is 14 residues. Here the CDR3 reads CASSLAGQNTEAFF. The CDR3 nucleotides read TGTGCCAGCAGTTTAGCGGGACAGAACACTGAAGCTTTCTTT.

The chain carries TRBV28 and TRBJ2-6; no firm D call. Germline V gene lookup returns CDR1 MDHEN and CDR2 SYDVKM. The CDR3 is 14 residues long. Trimming removed 5 bases at V and 0 bases at J, with 5 bases between. CDR3 DNA: TGTGCCAGCAGTCCCCACTCTGGGGCCAACGTCCTGACTTTC. It specifies CASSPHSGANVLTF.

The chain links TRBV19 to TRBJ1-1; possibly TRBD1 for D (6 bases). CDR3 size: 12 residues. Trimming removed 6 bases from V and 4 bases from J, with 9 bases in between. Germline V gene sequence: CDR1 LNHDA, CDR2 SQIVND (reference sequence). The CDR3 loop is CASRTGSTEAFF. The DNA for the CDR3 is TGTGCCAGTAGAACAGGGTCCACTGAAGCTTTCTTT.

V is TRBV13 and J is TRBJ2-7, with 8 bases aligning to TRBD2. Trimming removed 2 bases from V and 3 bases from J; junction bases left unmatched: 24. The CDR3 loop spans 21 amino acids. Germline lookup yields CDR1 PRHDT and CDR2 FYEKMQ (reference sequence). The CDR3 sequence: CASSLYPQGSGMDDGHYEQYF. The DNA for the CDR3 is TGTGCCAGCAGCTTATACCCCCAGGGTAGCGGGATGGATGATGGACACTACGAGCAGTACTTC.

This rearrangement joins TRBV5-6 to TRBJ2-2, with 10 bases lining up with TRBD2. The CDR3 consists of 15 residues. In germline, CDR1 is SGHDT, CDR2 YYEEEE. V gave up 1 base and J gave up 4 bases; unmatched junction bases: 1. The CDR3: CASSLTSGVTGELFF. In DNA form, the CDR3 reads TGTGCCAGCAGCTTGACTAGCGGGGTCACCGGGGAGCTGTTTTTT. The full variable domain, completed using reference TRBV5-6 and TRBJ2-2, is DAGVTQSPTHLIKTRGQQVTLRCSPKSGHDTVSWYQQALGQGPQFIFQYYEEEERQRGNFPDRFSGHQFPNYSSELNVNALLLGDSALYLCASSLTSGVTGELFFGEGSRLTVL.

The V call is TRBV5-1, the J call TRBJ2-2; D is possibly TRBD2 (5 bases). V dropped 1 base and J dropped 0 bases, with 16 bases sitting between them. Germline V gene lookup returns CDR1 SGHRS and CDR2 YFSETQ. The CDR3 contains 18 residues. CDR3 region: CASSLSLANVPNTGELFF. CDR3 in DNA: TGCGCCAGCAGCTTGTCGCTAGCAAACGTACCGAACACCGGGGAGCTGTTTTTT.

The V gene is TRBV7-8, the J gene TRBJ2-2, with D unresolved. Germline V gene lookup returns CDR1 SGHVS and CDR2 FQNEAQ. V was cut by 1 base and J by 0 bases, with 15 bases left in between. The CDR3 totals 18 residues. The CDR3 sequence is CASSLVVSQSSNTGELFF. As DNA, the CDR3 is TGTGCCAGCAGCTTAGTCGTCAGCCAAAGCTCGAACACCGGGGAGCTGTTTTTT.

V gene TRBV2 combines with J gene TRBJ2-1; 12 bases are shared with TRBD2. There are 15 residues in the CDR3. Germline trimming cut 5 bases from V and 4 bases from J; bases unmatched to any gene: 3. Per germline, CDR1 SNHLY and CDR2 FYNNEI. The CDR3 DNA reads as TGTGCCAGCAGTCCGGGACTAGCGGGTTACAATGAGCAGTTCTTC. Translating it yields CASSPGLAGYNEQFF.

The chain links TRBV6-1 to TRBJ1-2, with D possibly TRBD1 on 6 matching bases. The CDR3 has 14 residues. CDR1 is MNHNS and CDR2 is SASEGT in the germline V gene. V lost 4 bases to trimming and J lost 4 bases, with 13 bases between them. CDR3 amino acids: CASSGTGLSYGYTF. Written as DNA, the CDR3 is TGTGCCAGCAGTGGTACAGGGTTGAGCTATGGCTACACCTTC.

The chain recombines TRBV28 with TRBJ1-5; D not certain. Germline V gene data show CDR1 as MDHEN and CDR2 as SYDVKM. V lost 4 bases to trimming and J lost 3 bases, with 13 bases between them. The CDR3 is made up of 15 amino acids. This CDR3 is CASSSVGTPNQPQHF. DNA of the CDR3: TGTGCCAGCAGTTCCGTAGGCACTCCCAATCAGCCCCAGCATTTT.